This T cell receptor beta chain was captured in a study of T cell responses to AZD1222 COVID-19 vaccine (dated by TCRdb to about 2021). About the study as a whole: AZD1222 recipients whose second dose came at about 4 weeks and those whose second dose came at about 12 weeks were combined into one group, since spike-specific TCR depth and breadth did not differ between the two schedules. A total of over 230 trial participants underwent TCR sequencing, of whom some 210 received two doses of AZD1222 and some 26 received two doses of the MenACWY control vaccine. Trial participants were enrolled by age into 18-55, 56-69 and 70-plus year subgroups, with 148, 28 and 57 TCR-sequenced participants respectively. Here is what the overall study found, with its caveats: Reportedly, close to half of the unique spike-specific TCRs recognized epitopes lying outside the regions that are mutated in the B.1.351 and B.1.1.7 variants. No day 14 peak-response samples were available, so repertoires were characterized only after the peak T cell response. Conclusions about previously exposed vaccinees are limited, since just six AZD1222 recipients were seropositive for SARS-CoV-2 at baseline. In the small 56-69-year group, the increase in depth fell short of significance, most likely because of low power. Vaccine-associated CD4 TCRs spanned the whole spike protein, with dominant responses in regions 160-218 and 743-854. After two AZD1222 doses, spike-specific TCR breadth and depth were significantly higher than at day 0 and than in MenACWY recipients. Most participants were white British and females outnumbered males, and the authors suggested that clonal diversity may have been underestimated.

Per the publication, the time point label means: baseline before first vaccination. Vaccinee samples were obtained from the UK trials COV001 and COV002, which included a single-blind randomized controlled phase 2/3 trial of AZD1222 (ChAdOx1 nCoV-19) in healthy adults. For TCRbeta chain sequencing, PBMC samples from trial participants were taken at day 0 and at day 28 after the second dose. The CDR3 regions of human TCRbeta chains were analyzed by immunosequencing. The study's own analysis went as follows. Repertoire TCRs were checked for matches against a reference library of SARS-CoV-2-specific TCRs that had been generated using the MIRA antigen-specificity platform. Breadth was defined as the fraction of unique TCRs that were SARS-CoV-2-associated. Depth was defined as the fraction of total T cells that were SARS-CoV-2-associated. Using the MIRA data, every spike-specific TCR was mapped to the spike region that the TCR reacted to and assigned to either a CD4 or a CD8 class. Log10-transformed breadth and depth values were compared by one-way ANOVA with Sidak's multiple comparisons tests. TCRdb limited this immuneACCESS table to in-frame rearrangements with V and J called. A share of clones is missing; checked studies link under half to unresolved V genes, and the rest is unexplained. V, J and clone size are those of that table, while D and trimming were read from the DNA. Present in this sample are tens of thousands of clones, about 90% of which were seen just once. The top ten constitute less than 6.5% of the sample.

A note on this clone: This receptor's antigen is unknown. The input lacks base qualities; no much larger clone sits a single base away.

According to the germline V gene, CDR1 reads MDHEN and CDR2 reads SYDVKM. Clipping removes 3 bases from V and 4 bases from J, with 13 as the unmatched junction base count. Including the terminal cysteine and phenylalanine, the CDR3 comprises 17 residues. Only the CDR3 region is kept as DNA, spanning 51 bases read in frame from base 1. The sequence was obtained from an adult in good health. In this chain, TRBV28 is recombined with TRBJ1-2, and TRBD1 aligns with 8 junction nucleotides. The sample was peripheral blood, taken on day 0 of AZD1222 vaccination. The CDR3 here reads CASSFGLQGVNIYGYTF. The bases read TGTGCCAGCAGTTTTGGGTTACAGGGGGTGAATATCTATGGCTACACCTTC.